The 10 T cell receptor beta chains given below trace back to one sample, sequenced in a study of control samples from healthy donors and cancer patients. Profiled with immunoSEQ multiplex PCR; TCRdb holds only in-frame clones, not every one. Of about 92,000 clones listed, almost 85% are singletons. Sequenced sample: blood. The receptors derive from an older woman in good health.

This clone was counted a single time. The chain has TRBV5-4 and TRBJ2-5; 7 bases are a match to TRBD1. Germline CDR1 is SGHNT and CDR2 is YYREEE (reference sequence). The junction had 5 bases not matched to a gene; V was cut back by 2 bases and J by 1 base. CDR3 length equals 15 residues. CDR3 protein: CASSFRTGGQETQYF. CDR3 bases: TGTGCCAGCAGCTTTAGGACAGGAGGCCAAGAGACCCAGTACTTC.

J is TRBJ1-1 and V is TRBV7-6, with a tentative D call TRBD1 (5 bases). This CDR3 comprises 13 residues. V was pared by 1 base and J by 9 bases, with 12 bases between. Germline CDR1 SGHVS, CDR2 FNYEAQ. The CDR3 is CASSLEDGGKAFF. CDR3 in DNA: TGTGCCAGCAGCTTAGAAGACGGGGGGAAAGCTTTCTTT. Combining the CDR3 with reference TRBV7-6 and TRBJ1-1 gives the whole variable domain GAGVSQSPRYKVTKRGQDVALRCDPISGHVSLYWYRQALGQGPEFLTYFNYEAQQDKSGLPNDRFSAERPEGSISTLTIQRTEQRDSAMYRCASSLEDGGKAFFGQGTRLTVV.

The rearrangement uses TRBV7-8 and TRBJ1-4, with D unresolved. The V and J ends lost 1 base and 4 bases respectively, with 7 bases between them. Germline V lookup: CDR1 SGHVS, CDR2 FQNEAQ. CDR3 size: 14 residues. The CDR3 loop is CASSLERSNEKLFF. CDR3 in DNA: TGTGCCAGCAGCTTAGAACGGAGTAATGAAAAACTGTTTTTT. The full variable domain, in which reference TRBV7-8 and TRBJ1-4 provide the parts outside the CDR3, is GAGVSQSPRYKVAKRGQDVALRCDPISGHVSLFWYQQALGQGPEFLTYFQNEAQLDKSGLPSDRFFAERPEGSVSTLKIQRTQQEDSAVYLCASSLERSNEKLFFGSGTQLSVL.

This sequence joins TRBV4-3 and TRBJ2-3; D call uncertain. Per germline, CDR1 LGHNA and CDR2 YSLEER. V was clipped by 0 bases and J by 4 bases, with 11 bases between them. This CDR3 is built from 15 residues. The CDR3 DNA is TGCGCCAGCAGCCAAGATAAGACTCCCCCAGATACGCAGTATTTT. It is translated as CASSQDKTPPDTQYF.

This chain joins TRBV7-9 and TRBJ2-5; 9 positions agree with TRBD1. The ends lost 6 bases at V and 3 bases at J; junction bases unmatched: 5. In germline, CDR1 is SEHNR, CDR2 FQNEAQ (reference sequence). CDR3 length equals 14 residues. The DNA of the CDR3 is TGTGCCAGCAGTTATACAGGGGGCGAAGAGACCCAGTACTTC. As protein: CASSYTGGEETQYF.

This clone was detected only once. The gene calls are TRBV6-2 or TRBV6-3 and TRBJ1-5, with no clear D. Germline CDR1 reads MNHEY; CDR2 reads SVGEGT. Trimming took off 2 bases at V and 0 bases at J, with 8 bases between the two ends. CDR3 length equals 15 residues. CDR3 coding DNA: TGTGCCAGCAGTTACAGACCATATAGCAATCAGCCCCAGCATTTT. This encodes CASSYRPYSNQPQHF.

A few counts support this clone. The V and J genes are TRBV10-2 and TRBJ2-1, with D perhaps given as TRBD1 or TRBD2 (6 bases each). Germline V lookup: CDR1 WSHSY, CDR2 SAAADI. This CDR3 has 14 amino acids. Deletions cut 6 bases from V and 3 bases from J, with 12 bases between. DNA for the CDR3: TGCGCCAGCAGCCTTGGGGGGCTCTACAATGAGCAGTTCTTC. This codes for CASSLGGLYNEQFF.

This clone has more than one count but fewer than ten. This sequence joins TRBV28 and TRBJ1-1; D is undetermined. V lost 2 bases and J lost 6, with 4 bases in between. Germline assignment: CDR1 MDHEN and CDR2 SYDVKM. The CDR3 contains 11 residues. CDR3: CASSLHSEAFF. As DNA, the CDR3 is TGTGCCAGCAGTTTACATTCTGAAGCTTTCTTT. The whole variable domain, filled in from reference TRBV28 and TRBJ1-1, reads DVKVTQSSRYLVKRTGEKVFLECVQDMDHENMFWYRQDPGLGLRLIYFSYDVKMKEKGDIPEGYSVSREKKERFSLILESASTNQTSMYLCASSLHSEAFFGQGTRLTVV.

The V call is TRBV7-2, the J call TRBJ2-2, with D tentatively TRBD2 (5 bases). This CDR3 has 15 residues. Per germline, CDR1 SGHTA and CDR2 FQGNSA. Trimming took 5 bases from V and 5 from J, leaving 15 bases between them. The DNA of the CDR3 is TGTGCCAGCAGCATCGGACCGCCGGGGACCGGGGAGCTGTTTTTT. Translated: CASSIGPPGTGELFF.

The V gene is TRBV19, the J gene TRBJ1-6; TRBD1 agrees at 7 bases. The junction had 8 bases not matched to a gene; V was cut back by 5 bases and J by 10 bases. The CDR3 has 14 amino acids. Germline values: CDR1 LNHDA, CDR2 SQIVND (reference sequence). CDR3 nucleotide sequence: TGTGCCAGTAGTGTTACAGGGGTGGGATCACCCCTCCACTTT. Translated, it gives CASSVTGVGSPLHF.